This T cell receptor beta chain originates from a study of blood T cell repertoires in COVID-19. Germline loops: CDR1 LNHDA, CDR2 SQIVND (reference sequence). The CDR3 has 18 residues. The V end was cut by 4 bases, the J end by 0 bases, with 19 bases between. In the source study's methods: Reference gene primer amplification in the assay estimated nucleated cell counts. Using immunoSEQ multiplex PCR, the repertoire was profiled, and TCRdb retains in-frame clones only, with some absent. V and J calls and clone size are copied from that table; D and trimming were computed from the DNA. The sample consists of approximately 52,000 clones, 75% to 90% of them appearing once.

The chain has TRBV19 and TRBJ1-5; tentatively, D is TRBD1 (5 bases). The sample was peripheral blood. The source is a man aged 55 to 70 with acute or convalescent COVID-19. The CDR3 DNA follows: TGTGCCAGTAGTACCGACAGAACGGTTAGTTATAGCAATCAGCCCCAGCATTTT. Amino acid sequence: CASSTDRTVSYSNQPQHF.